The sample holds many counts of the clone carrying this TCR beta chain. This record belongs to a study of CD8 T cells in ankylosing spondylitis. From the 5' RACE reads, TCRdb called clonotypes with MiXCR, one entry per CDR3 protein. The table lists 30,000 to 45,000 distinct CDR3 sequences, approximately 10% of them singletons, with 20% to 25% in the top ten. The sample taken for sequencing was synovial fluid, either unsorted or a sorted T cell fraction (not recorded which). The TCR was taken from a male donor with ankylosing spondylitis.

This CDR3 is CASSLPMMNTGELFF. CDR3 nucleotide sequence: TGTGCCAGCAGCTTACCGATGATGAACACCGGGGAGCTGTTTTTT. The V and J genes are TRBV7-2 and TRBJ2-2; D uncertain. With 2 bases removed from V and 1 base from J, the gap between germline ends came to 8 bases. CDR3 length equals 15 residues. The germline V gene has CDR1 SGHTA and CDR2 FQGNSA.